The present TCR beta chain was sequenced within a study of molecular identifiers for immune sequencing clone quantification. TCRdb re-called the PCR reads through MiXCR, storing one row per CDR3 protein. The sample includes under 600,000 distinct CDR3 sequences, over 20% of them seen just once. This clonotype was seen repeatedly, ten times or more. V was clipped by 0 bases and J by 4 bases; unmatched bases: 6. CDR3 length: 15 amino acids. In germline, CDR1 is LGHNA, CDR2 YNFKEQ. The gene calls are TRBV4-2 and TRBJ2-7, with 7 bases matching TRBD1. Sequenced sample: naive CD8+ T cells from blood, with Jurkat cell RNA spiked in. Sample subset: FACS-sorted CD8+CD4-CCR7+CD45RA+ naive T cells. The source is a human donor in good health. Some libraries in this study had Jurkat cell RNA spiked in. CDR3 sequence (DNA): TGTGCCAGCAGCCAAGATTGGCCAGGGGGATACGAGCAGTACTTC. This sequence encodes CASSQDWPGGYEQYF.